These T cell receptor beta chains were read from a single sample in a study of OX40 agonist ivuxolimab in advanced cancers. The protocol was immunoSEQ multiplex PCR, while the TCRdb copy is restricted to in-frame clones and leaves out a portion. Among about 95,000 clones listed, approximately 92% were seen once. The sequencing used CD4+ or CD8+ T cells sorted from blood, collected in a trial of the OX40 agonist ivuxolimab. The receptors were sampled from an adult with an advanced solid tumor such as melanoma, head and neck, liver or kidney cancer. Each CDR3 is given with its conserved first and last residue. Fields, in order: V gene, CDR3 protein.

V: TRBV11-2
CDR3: CASSPMTGFYGYTF

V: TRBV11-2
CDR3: CASSLGQGSTEAFF

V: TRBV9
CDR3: CASSLARGPYNEQFF

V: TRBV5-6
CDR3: CASSLSANQPQHF

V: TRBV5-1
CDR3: CASSLGGGRARDIQYF

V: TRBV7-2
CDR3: CASSLAGRGRGETQYF

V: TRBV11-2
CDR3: CASSWTSYNEQFF

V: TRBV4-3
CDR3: CASSPLSEGRTEAFF

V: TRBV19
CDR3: CASSPGLARNEQFF

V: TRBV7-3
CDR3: CASSLEKGYEQYF

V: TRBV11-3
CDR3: CASSLDDRGGNQPQHF

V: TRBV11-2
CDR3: CASSRTSGRRGEQYF

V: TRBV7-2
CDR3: CASSSDLGGTGELFF

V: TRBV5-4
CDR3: CASSHTGYNEQFF

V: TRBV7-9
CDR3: CASSLESGAGPYNEQFF

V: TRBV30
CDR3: CAWRRAVNTEAFF

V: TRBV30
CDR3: CAWNFNLNTEAFF

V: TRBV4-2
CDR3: CASSQALGTSSYEQYF

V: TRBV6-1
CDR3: CASALGDQPQHF

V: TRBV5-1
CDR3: CASSLAGISNQPQHF

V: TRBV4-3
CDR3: CASSHELGGGYTF

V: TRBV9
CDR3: CASSVGGDTEAFF

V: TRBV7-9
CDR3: CASSPGIGQSSYNEQFF

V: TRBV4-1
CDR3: CASSLSVEEQFF

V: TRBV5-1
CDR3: CASSLGQGSSGNTIYF

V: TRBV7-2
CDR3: CASASQTRAISGNTIYF

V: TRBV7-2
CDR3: CASSLPNPVQETQYF

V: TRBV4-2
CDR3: CASSQDLSQGPYEQYF

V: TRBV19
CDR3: CASSIRQGYDEQYF

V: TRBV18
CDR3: CASSKPGQTTGELFF

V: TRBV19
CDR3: CASTYTRETGLLGGANVLTF

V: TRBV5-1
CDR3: CASSYRPGNTEAFF

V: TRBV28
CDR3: CASSLGTGGSNTEAFF

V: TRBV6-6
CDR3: CASTPNRSNEKLFF

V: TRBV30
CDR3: CAWSIGTGGYGYTF

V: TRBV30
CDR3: CAWSVQGVEQYF

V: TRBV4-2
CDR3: CASSQVPLQGAAGANVLTF

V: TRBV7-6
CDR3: CASSLATGNNEQFF

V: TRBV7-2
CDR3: CASRGAYRYTEAFF

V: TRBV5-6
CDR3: CASTNFAGTPGEQYF